These 6 T cell receptor beta chains were sequenced from one sample in a study of glioma-infiltrating T cells after dendritic cell vaccination. Time point indicated: after dendritic cell vaccination, including at tumor progression/relapse. This table comes from immunoSEQ multiplex PCR, and its TCRdb copy is limited to in-frame clones, with some not included. This table has some 78,000 clones, around 85% appearing once. This specimen consisted of blood, obtained after dendritic cell vaccination. The receptors here all came from a human donor with glioblastoma.

The V call is TRBV29-1, the J call TRBJ1-2, with 7 bases aligning to TRBD1. J was trimmed by 2 bases and V by 7 bases; bases with no gene match: 4. This CDR3 contains 12 residues. In germline, CDR1 is SQVTM, CDR2 ANQGSEA. The CDR3 loop reads CSGGQANYGYTF. The CDR3 nucleotides are TGCAGCGGCGGACAGGCGAACTATGGCTACACCTTC. The variable domain in full, completed from reference TRBV29-1 and TRBJ1-2, reads SAVISQKPSRDICQRGTSLTIQCQVDSQVTMMFWYRQQPGQSLTLIATANQGSEATYESGFVIDKFPISRPNLTFSTLTVSNMSPEDSSIYLCSGGQANYGYTFGSGTRLTVV.

The V call is TRBV27, the J call TRBJ1-5; 8 bases match TRBD1. With V trimmed by 6 bases and J by 7 bases, 5 bases remained unmatched. The CDR3 consists of 13 residues. The germline V gene encodes CDR1 MNHEY and CDR2 SMNVEV (reference sequence). Here the CDR3 DNA reads TGTGCCAGCAGATCTACAGGGGGGCAGCCCCAGCATTTT. As protein: CASRSTGGQPQHF.

V usage is TRBV5-1 and J usage is TRBJ2-7; TRBD1 is a possible D gene (6 bases). The V and J ends lost 1 base and 3 bases respectively, with 11 bases between them. CDR3 length: 14 residues. The germline CDR1 and CDR2 sequences are SGHRS and YFSETQ. The CDR3 DNA reads TGCGCCAGCAGCTTGTTACAGGGTAACTACGAGCAGTACTTC. Protein sequence: CASSLLQGNYEQYF.

This sequence joins TRBV13 and TRBJ2-1; 13 nucleotides agree with TRBD2. V was clipped by 4 bases and J by 8 bases; unmatched bases: 5. The CDR3 is 15 residues long. In germline, CDR1 is PRHDT, CDR2 FYEKMQ (reference sequence). CDR3 coding DNA: TGTGCCAGCAGCTCGGGACTAGCGGGACTCTATGAGCAGTTCTTC. Protein product: CASSSGLAGLYEQFF.

In this sample, this clone turned up once. The genes are TRBV2 and TRBJ2-3; a possible D gene is TRBD2 (6 bases). The CDR3 is 14 amino acids. Trimming left V 6 bases short and J 2 bases short, with 12 bases between. The V gene's germline CDR1 is SNHLY and CDR2 FYNNEI. The CDR3 loop reads CASRGGLNTDTQYF. The CDR3 bases are TGTGCCAGCAGGGGGGGACTTAACACAGATACGCAGTATTTT.

The chain is built from TRBV18 and TRBJ2-1; TRBD2 agrees at 13 bases. The CDR3 consists of 17 residues. V trimming: 4 bases; J trimming: 4 bases; junction bases outside the gene matches: 7. In germline, CDR1 is KGHSH, CDR2 LQKENI. CDR3 nucleotide sequence: TGTGCCAGCTCACTGGGGACTAGCGGGATACTATACAATGAGCAGTTCTTC. Its protein is CASSLGTSGILYNEQFF.